This TCR beta chain was captured by sequencing in a study of T-cell reconstitution after alpha-beta-depleted transplantation in children (dated by TCRdb to the mid-2010s). Regarding the research as a whole: T-cell immune reconstitution after TCRalphabeta/CD19-depleted allogeneic hematopoietic cell transplantation in children was quantitatively tracked in the study by means of TCR repertoire profiling. Study-level results and caveats: Hyperexpanded clone frequencies declined over subsequent months; after one year, T-cell counts and TCRbeta diversity were mostly attributed to newly produced T cells. Apparently early alphabetaT-cell count recovery about two months after transplant reportedly relied on only several hundred rapidly expanded clones derived from non-depleted graft cells. In some patients, high TCRbeta diversity at day 60 was attributed to recipient T cells and intrathymic progenitors that had survived conditioning.

There are many counts of this clonotype. What antigen it recognizes has not been identified. No qualities accompany the bases; no much larger clone lies one base away. The library was produced with PCR. Sequencer: Illumina HiSeq 2500. To normalize quantification of the TCRbeta repertoire, the TCR libraries were built with molecular barcoding that relied on unique molecular identifiers. TCRdb itself trimmed the public reads at Q25 with fastp, ran MiXCR and retained productive beta chains. Rows are combined by CDR3 protein, so each entry shows the most common genes and DNA. This sample comprises hundreds of thousands of distinct CDR3 sequences, 10% to 13% of them detected only once. Just over 2% of the sample is held by the ten biggest clonotypes. Measured from the cysteine to the phenylalanine, the CDR3 is 17 residues long. Just CDR3 DNA is preserved here, 51 bases in frame from base 1. Relative to germline, V is missing 3 bases and J is missing 3 bases, with 6 bases of the junction outside any gene match. CDR1 and CDR2 are read off the germline V gene (reference sequence) as SEHNR and FQNEAQ.

The treatment or condition label for this specimen denotes: allogeneic hematopoietic cell transplantation with graft depleted of TCRalphabeta T cells and CD19 B cells. TCRalphabeta/CD19-depleted allogeneic hematopoietic cell grafts were given to the transplant recipients, all of whom were children. The sequencing used PBMCs, collected before TCRalphabeta/CD19-depleted stem cell transplant. The rearrangement joined TRBV7-9 to TRBJ2-2; 11 of the junction bases match TRBD2. This clonotype was sampled from a child aged 2-15 years with inherited bone marrow failure, due to receive a stem cell transplant. The sequenced DNA is TGTGCCAGCAGCTTCTCCACTAGCGGGAGAGACACCGGGGAGCTGTTTTTT. Translated, it reads CASSFSTSGRDTGELFF.